This T cell receptor (beta chain) came from a study of blood T cell repertoires in COVID-19. Study-level background: Researchers got acute and convalescent COVID-19 samples from the United States, Italy and Spain. T cells, B-cell-depleted T cells, or PBMCs supplied cDNA or gDNA.

Germline CDR1 DFQATT, CDR2 SNEGSKA (reference sequence). The trim removed 5 bases at V and 4 bases at J, leaving 5 bases unmatched. This CDR3 spans 13 amino acids. Under the authors' procedure: Reference gene primer amplification gave estimated nucleated cell counts. TCRdb's table, derived via immunoSEQ multiplex PCR, lists solely in-frame clones and lacks some. That table supplies the V and J calls and clone size; D and trimming were determined from the DNA. The table has roughly 97,000 clones, 75% to 90% seen once. The TCR originated in a man between 60 and 70 years old with acute or convalescent COVID-19. Sequenced: peripheral blood. The chain employs TRBV20-1 and TRBJ2-7, with 10 positions matching TRBD2. CDR3 coding DNA: TGCAGTGCTCGTGGACTAGCGGTATACGAGCAGTACTTC. It translates to CSARGLAVYEQYF.